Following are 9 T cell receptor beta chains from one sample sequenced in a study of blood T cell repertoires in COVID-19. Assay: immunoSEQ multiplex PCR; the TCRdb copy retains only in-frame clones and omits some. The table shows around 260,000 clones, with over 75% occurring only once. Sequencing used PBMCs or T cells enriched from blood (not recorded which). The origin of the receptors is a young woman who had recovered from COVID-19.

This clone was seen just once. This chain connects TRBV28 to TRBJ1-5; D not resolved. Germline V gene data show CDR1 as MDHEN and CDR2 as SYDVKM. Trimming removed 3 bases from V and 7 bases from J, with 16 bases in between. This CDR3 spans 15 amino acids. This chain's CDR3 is CASSFPLRPGQPQHF. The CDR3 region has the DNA TGTGCCAGCAGTTTTCCCCTCAGGCCGGGGCAGCCCCAGCATTTT.

Here the CDR3 DNA reads TGCGCCAGCAGCTTGGAGGGCAGGGGGCGAGTCGATGAGCAGTTCTTC. Translated: CASSLEGRGRVDEQFF. J is TRBJ2-1 and V is TRBV5-1, with 8 bases matching TRBD1. From germline, CDR1 is SGHRS and CDR2 YFSETQ. The CDR3 loop spans 16 amino acids. The V and J ends lost 0 bases and 8 bases, in that order; junction bases with no gene match: 10.

The CDR3 nucleotides read TGTGCCAGCAGTTTACCAAGCGGCCCTAAGACCCAGTACTTC. Protein sequence: CASSLPSGPKTQYF. The chain is built from TRBV28 and TRBJ2-5; a possible D gene is TRBD2 (5 bases). The ends were cut back, 2 bases at V and 6 bases at J, with 13 bases in the middle. This CDR3 contains 14 residues. Germline assignment: CDR1 MDHEN and CDR2 SYDVKM.

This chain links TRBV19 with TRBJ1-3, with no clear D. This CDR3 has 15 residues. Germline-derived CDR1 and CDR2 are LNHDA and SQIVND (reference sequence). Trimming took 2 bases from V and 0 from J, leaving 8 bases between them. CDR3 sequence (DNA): TGTGCCAGTAGTATATTGGCAGACTCTGGAAACACCATATATTTT. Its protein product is CASSILADSGNTIYF. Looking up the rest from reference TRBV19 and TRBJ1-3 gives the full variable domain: DGGITQSPKYLFRKEGQNVTLSCEQNLNHDAMYWYRQDPGQGLRLIYYSQIVNDFQKGDIAEGYSVSREKKESFPLTVTSAQKNPTAFYLCASSILADSGNTIYFGEGSWLTVV.

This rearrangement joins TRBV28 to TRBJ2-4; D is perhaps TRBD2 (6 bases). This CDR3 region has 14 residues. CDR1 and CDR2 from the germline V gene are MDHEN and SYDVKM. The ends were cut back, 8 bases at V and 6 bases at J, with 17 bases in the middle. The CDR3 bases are TGTGCCAGCGGGGAGGTCCCAACGGCAAACATTCAGTACTTC. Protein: CASGEVPTANIQYF.

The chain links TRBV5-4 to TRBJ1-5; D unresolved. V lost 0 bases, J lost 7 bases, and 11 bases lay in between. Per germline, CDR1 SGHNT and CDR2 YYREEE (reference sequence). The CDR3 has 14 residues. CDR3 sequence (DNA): TGTGCCAGCAGCTTGGCCCAGAGCGGACAGCCCCAGCATTTT. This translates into CASSLAQSGQPQHF.

The CDR3 sequence: CASSLEGQDPYNEQFF. In DNA form, the CDR3 reads TGCGCCAGCAGCTTAGAAGGACAGGACCCATACAATGAGCAGTTCTTC. The chain employs TRBV5-1 and TRBJ2-1; TRBD1 aligns across 7 bases. The CDR3 extends over 16 amino acids. The V gene end was trimmed by 2 bases and the J gene end by 4 bases; junction bases not matched to a gene: 9. Per the germline V gene, CDR1 is SGHRS and CDR2 is YFSETQ.

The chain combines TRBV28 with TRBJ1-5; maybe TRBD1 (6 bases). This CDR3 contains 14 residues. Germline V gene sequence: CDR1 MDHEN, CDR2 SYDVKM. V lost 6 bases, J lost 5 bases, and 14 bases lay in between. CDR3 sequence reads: CASRPDRYDQPQHF. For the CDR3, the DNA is TGTGCCAGCAGACCTGACAGGTACGATCAGCCCCAGCATTTT.

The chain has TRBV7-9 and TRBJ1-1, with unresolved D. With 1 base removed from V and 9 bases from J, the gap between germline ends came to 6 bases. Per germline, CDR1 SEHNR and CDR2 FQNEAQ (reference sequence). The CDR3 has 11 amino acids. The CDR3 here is CASSLGNKAFF. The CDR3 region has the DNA TGTGCCAGCAGCTTAGGTAATAAAGCTTTCTTT.